Given below is one T cell receptor (beta chain) in context. The data are from a study of OX40 agonist ivuxolimab in advanced cancers. This CDR3 is 15 amino acids long. V was pared by 4 bases and J by 3 bases, with 13 bases between. Germline assignment: CDR1 SGHAT and CDR2 FQNNGV. Clones were sequenced by immunoSEQ multiplex PCR, and TCRdb holds only the in-frame ones, with some missing. The sample records tens of thousands of clones, about nine tenths being singletons. The chain employs TRBV11-2 and TRBJ2-1; the D is unclear. This clonotype originated in an adult with an advanced solid tumor such as melanoma, head and neck, liver or kidney cancer. Here the sequenced sample was CD4+ or CD8+ T cells sorted from blood, taken in a trial of the OX40 agonist ivuxolimab. DNA for the CDR3: TGTGCCAGCAGCTCCCCCGCGGCTGGCTACAATGAGCAGTTCTTC. Its translation is CASSSPAAGYNEQFF.